This T cell receptor (beta chain) was sequenced for a study of blood T cells in healthy people across ages. With 6 bases removed from V and 0 bases from J, the gap between germline ends came to 11 bases. This CDR3 region has 14 residues. This clonotype was seen at least ten times. Its antigen is still unknown. Overall study findings and caveats: Because sorting was not performed, PBMCs prevented conclusive naive versus antigen-experienced comparison.

It was with a sample-barcoded 5' primer and a J-beta primer mix that a second PCR of about 6 to 12 cycles was run. TCRdb reanalysed the 5' RACE reads using MiXCR and keeps one entry per CDR3 protein. The sample records some 1,500,000 distinct CDR3 sequences, under 55% being singletons. The sequence was obtained from a woman younger than 30 in good health. Sample: blood. The rearrangement joins TRBV12-3 or TRBV12-4 to TRBJ1-1; possibly TRBD1 for D (6 bases). CDR3: CASSPGHLNTEAFF. CDR3 coding DNA: TGTGCCAGCAGCCCGGGACACTTGAACACTGAAGCTTTCTTT.